This record looks at one TCR beta chain sequence and its context. Its antigen is unidentified. As it was prepared, the TCRbeta library received unique molecular identifiers. TCRdb processed the PCR reads anew with MiXCR; each CDR3 protein has one entry. The sample has hundreds of thousands of distinct CDR3 sequences, roughly 15% seen once; the top ten hold approximately 4.5%. This record belongs to a study of T-cell reconstitution after alpha-beta-depleted transplantation in children. Points from the study as a whole: Where some patients showed high TCRbeta diversity at day 60, it came from recipient T cells and thymic progenitors that had survived. Newly produced T cells mostly provided counts and TCRbeta diversity after one year, as hyperexpanded clones declined. Expanded clones from the graft, numbering several hundred, reportedly supplied alpha-beta T cells about two months after transplant.

Germline CDR1 MGHDK, CDR2 SYGVNS. Trimming took 6 bases from V and 2 from J; bases not matched to a gene: 9. This CDR3 contains 16 residues. The sequenced sample was PBMCs, mostly from graft donor cells, obtained 360 days after TCRalphabeta/CD19-depleted stem cell transplant. This chain connects TRBV25-1 to TRBJ2-5, with 10 bases lining up with TRBD2. This receptor was obtained from a male patient younger than 18 who had a stem cell transplant for acute lymphoblastic leukemia, so the T cells may come from the graft donor. The CDR3 sequence is CASRKPGLAYQETQYF. The CDR3 bases are TGTGCCAGCAGGAAGCCGGGACTAGCGTATCAAGAGACCCAGTACTTC.